This T cell receptor (beta chain) comes out of a study of blood T cell repertoires in COVID-19. Study-wide context: The origin of the acute and convalescent COVID-19 samples was the United States, Italy and Spain.

The table came from immunoSEQ multiplex PCR; TCRdb's copy has only in-frame clones and leaves some out. Seen here are roughly 170,000 clones, almost 80% observed once, and the top ten hold around 16%. The germline V gene has CDR1 LNHNV and CDR2 YYDKDF (reference sequence). This CDR3 comprises 15 residues. V was cut by 9 bases and J by 2 bases, with 14 bases left in between. Source material: PBMCs or T cells enriched from blood (not recorded which). The receptor was isolated from a woman aged 45-65 years who had recovered from COVID-19. The chain recombines TRBV15 with TRBJ2-6, with D tentatively TRBD1 (6 bases). This chain's CDR3 is CATTQGSAGANVLTF. The CDR3 bases are TGTGCCACTACACAGGGATCAGCTGGGGCCAACGTCCTGACTTTC.